This TCR beta chain was documented in a study of blood T cell repertoires in COVID-19. Study-wide background: Samples representing acute and convalescent COVID-19 were sourced from the United States, Italy and Spain. Sample material is recorded as cDNA or gDNA derived from T cells, B-cell-depleted T cells, or PBMCs.

Per the original methods: Amplified reference gene primers provided the basis for estimating nucleated cell counts. TCRdb's copy holds only in-frame clones and misses some; the assay was immunoSEQ multiplex PCR. D and trimming come from the DNA, and the V and J calls and clone size come from that table. The table records under 150,000 clones, 70% to 80% of them present only once. The clonotype comes from a human donor in a cohort sampled during active COVID-19. The sequencing input was peripheral blood.

This CDR3 reads CASSPTGGETQYF. CDR3 DNA: TGTGCCAGCAGTCCAACAGGGGGCGAGACCCAGTACTTC. The gene calls are TRBV6-2 or TRBV6-3 and TRBJ2-5, with 9 bases fitting TRBD1. The CDR3 consists of 13 residues. CDR1 and CDR2 (germline): MNHEY, SVGEGT. With V trimmed by 5 bases and J by 5 bases, 3 bases remained unmatched.